A single sample gave rise to the 5 T cell receptor beta chains below, sequenced in a study of beta chain features in type 1 diabetes. Expressed TCRB transcripts were sequenced because the isolated RNA had all been reverse transcribed beforehand. Measured with immunoSEQ multiplex PCR; TCRdb has only the in-frame clones, and not every one. The sample yields around 240,000 clones, 9.6% seen once. The sample comprised naive CD4+ T cells from blood. The receptor source for this set is a woman aged 18 to 35 in good health.

The J gene is TRBJ2-3, the V gene TRBV5-1, with 10 bases matching TRBD1. Germline CDR1 reads SGHRS; CDR2 reads YFSETQ. The CDR3 length is 17 residues. V dropped 4 bases and J dropped 0; count of bases not matched to a gene: 8. This CDR3 is CASSGDRQGASTDTQYF. Written as DNA, the CDR3 is TGCGCCAGCAGCGGCGACAGACAGGGGGCCAGCACAGATACGCAGTATTTT. Drawing the rest from reference TRBV5-1 and TRBJ2-3, the complete variable domain is KAGVTQTPRYLIKTRGQQVTLSCSPISGHRSVSWYQQTPGQGLQFLFEYFSETQRNKGNFPGRFSGRQFSNSRSEMNVSTLELGDSALYLCASSGDRQGASTDTQYFGPGTRLTVL.

This chain joins TRBV30 and TRBJ1-3; D unclear. The CDR3 extends over 13 amino acids. Germline loops: CDR1 GTSNPN, CDR2 SVGIG (reference sequence). V gave up 5 bases and J gave up 1 base, with 9 bases separating them. CDR3 bases: TGTGCCTGGGAACGAGGATCTGGAAACACCATATATTTT. Translation gives CAWERGSGNTIYF.

This clone has just a few counts. The gene calls are TRBV4-1 and TRBJ2-1, with 10 bases lining up with TRBD2. CDR1 is MGHRA, CDR2 YSYEKL, per germline. The trim removed 5 bases at V and 6 bases at J, leaving 10 bases unmatched. The CDR3 totals 16 residues. CDR3 protein: CASSLSLAGAVNEQFF. As DNA, the CDR3 is TGCGCCAGCAGCTTATCGCTAGCGGGAGCCGTCAATGAGCAGTTCTTC.

This clone was detected a few times. The chain employs TRBV28 and TRBJ2-7; D is possibly TRBD2 (5 bases). CDR1 is MDHEN and CDR2 is SYDVKM in the germline V gene. Trimming removed 6 bases at V and 5 bases at J, with 8 bases between. The CDR3 extends over 11 amino acids. CDR3 in DNA: TGTGCCAGCAGGGAGCGGAACGAGCAGTACTTC. Translating it yields CASRERNEQYF.

This clone has a handful of counts. The gene calls are TRBV15 and TRBJ1-1; 7 bases fit TRBD1. Trimming cost V 7 bases and J 1 base; bases outside gene matches: 9. CDR3 size: 15 residues. Germline CDR1 and CDR2: LNHNV and YYDKDF (reference sequence). The CDR3: CATTKDREPNTEAFF. For the CDR3, the DNA is TGTGCCACCACTAAAGACAGGGAGCCGAACACTGAAGCTTTCTTT.